Following are 4 T cell receptor beta chains from one sample sequenced in a study of T cell responses to AZD1222 COVID-19 vaccine. The method was immunoSEQ multiplex PCR; TCRdb's version includes in-frame clones alone and lacks a portion of them. The data contain around 130,000 clones, more than 85% of them singletons. Sequenced here: peripheral blood, sampled 28 days after the second AZD1222 dose. All receptors come from an adult who received the AZD1222 COVID-19 vaccine.

V gene TRBV29-1 combines with J gene TRBJ2-5, with 9 bases aligning to TRBD2. The germline CDR1 and CDR2 sequences are SQVTM and ANQGSEA. The CDR3 contains 14 residues. The V and J ends lost 2 bases and 5 bases, in that order; junction bases with no gene match: 6. CDR3 amino acids: CSVEKAGGTETQYF. In nucleotides, the CDR3 is TGCAGCGTTGAAAAGGCGGGGGGGACGGAGACCCAGTACTTC.

The chain links TRBV29-1 to TRBJ1-1; 10 bases align to TRBD1. The germline gives CDR1 SQVTM, CDR2 ANQGSEA. V lost 6 bases to trimming and J lost 4 bases; unmatched junction nucleotides: 8. The CDR3 runs to 14 residues. The CDR3 DNA follows: TGCAGCGTGGTTGACAGGGGGCGCGGCACTGAAGCTTTCTTT. The encoded protein is CSVVDRGRGTEAFF.

The chain has TRBV5-1 and TRBJ1-1; possibly TRBD1 for D (5 bases). CDR3 size: 14 residues. Germline V gives CDR1 SGHRS, CDR2 YFSETQ. V shed 4 bases and J shed 5 bases, with 15 bases lying between them. CDR3 in amino acids: CASSPPGGRTEAFF. The CDR3 region has the DNA TGCGCCAGCAGCCCGCCTGGGGGGAGGACTGAAGCTTTCTTT.

V is TRBV9 and J is TRBJ1-2, with a possible D match to TRBD1 (5 bases). Germline loops: CDR1 SGDLS, CDR2 YYNGEE. With 1 base removed from V and 8 bases from J, the gap between germline ends came to 21 bases. The length of the CDR3 is 16 residues. CDR3: CASSVLEWGVVSGYTF. CDR3 in DNA: TGTGCCAGCAGCGTACTAGAATGGGGGGTCGTCAGCGGCTACACCTTC.